Presented here are 13 T cell receptor beta chains from one specimen sequenced in a study of blood T cell repertoires in COVID-19. The data were produced by immunoSEQ multiplex PCR, yet TCRdb's version contains in-frame clones alone and is incomplete. The sample yields about 230,000 clones, approximately 86% seen once. Sequencing was done on a sample of peripheral blood. These receptors were taken from a woman aged 25 to 45 with COVID-19, enrolled during active disease.

This chain uses TRBV4-1 with TRBJ2-7; 7 bases map to TRBD2. After removal of 0 bases from V and 3 bases from J, the junction contained 11 bases not matched to a gene. CDR1 and CDR2 (germline): MGHRA, YSYEKL. This CDR3 has 17 amino acids. The CDR3 coding sequence is TGCGCCAGCAGCCAAGAAGGTGGGAGGGCCTTCTACTACGAGCAGTACTTC. Its protein product is CASSQEGGRAFYYEQYF.

V usage is TRBV6-2 or TRBV6-3 and J usage is TRBJ1-2; D might be TRBD1 (5 bases). Trimming shortened V by 1 base and J by 11 bases, and 14 bases separated the two germline ends. Germline V gene data show CDR1 as MNHEY and CDR2 as SVGEGT. The CDR3 consists of 13 residues. The DNA of the CDR3 is TGTGCCAGCAGTTACTGGGATCCGACAGTTTACACCTTC. Translated, it gives CASSYWDPTVYTF.

The chain joins TRBV5-4 to TRBJ1-4, with D unclear. This CDR3 comprises 13 residues. Between the trimmed V and J ends, which lost 4 bases and 0 bases, there was a span of 4 bases. Per germline, CDR1 SGHNT and CDR2 YYREEE (reference sequence). This chain's CDR3 is CASSNTTNEKLFF. As DNA, the CDR3 is TGTGCCAGCAGCAACACAACTAATGAAAAACTGTTTTTT.

This chain links TRBV27 with TRBJ1-1; D ambiguous. The CDR3 runs to 13 residues. Trimming removed 8 bases from V and 5 bases from J, with 15 bases in between. CDR1 is MNHEY and CDR2 is SMNVEV in the germline V gene (reference sequence). The CDR3: CASAFRGSTEAFF. The CDR3 DNA is TGTGCCAGCGCCTTCCGGGGATCAACTGAAGCTTTCTTT.

This chain links TRBV21-1 with TRBJ1-5; TRBD1, the D gene given by the table, was not confirmed from the DNA. TRBV21-1 is termed a pseudogene. The CDR3 has 16 residues. CDR3 residues: CASTRQGATSNQPQHF. CDR3 DNA sequence: TGTGCCAGCACCCGACAGGGGGCAACGAGCAATCAGCCCCAGCATTTT.

The V gene is TRBV5-1, the J gene TRBJ2-2; 7 bases match TRBD2. The CDR3 contains 17 residues. After removal of 4 bases from V and 8 bases from J, the junction contained 17 bases not matched to a gene. CDR1 SGHRS and CDR2 YFSETQ come from the germline V gene. The CDR3 protein is CASSHIRDYFSKGELFF. DNA for the CDR3: TGCGCCAGCAGCCACATTCGGGACTACTTTTCAAAAGGGGAGCTGTTTTTT.

The V and J genes are TRBV10-3 and TRBJ2-5, with D perhaps matching TRBD1 (6 bases). Deletions cut 3 bases from V and 3 bases from J, with 11 bases between. This CDR3 contains 14 residues. Germline V gives CDR1 ENHRY, CDR2 SYGVKD. CDR3 in amino acids: CAISERQGKETQYF. In nucleotides, the CDR3 is TGTGCCATCAGTGAAAGGCAGGGGAAAGAGACCCAGTACTTC.

The chain recombines TRBV28 with TRBJ1-1; D is uncertain. Germline-derived CDR1 and CDR2 are MDHEN and SYDVKM. The V end was cut by 7 bases, the J end by 1 base, with 13 bases between. The CDR3 is 14 amino acids. The chain's CDR3 is CASTHGGPNTEAFF. In DNA, the CDR3 is TGTGCCAGCACACATGGAGGGCCGAACACTGAAGCTTTCTTT.

V usage is TRBV19 and J usage is TRBJ1-2; 7 positions match TRBD1. CDR1 is LNHDA, CDR2 SQIVND, per germline (reference sequence). V lost 4 bases to trimming and J lost 1 base; unmatched junction nucleotides: 12. The CDR3 runs to 17 residues. The CDR3 bases are TGTGCCAGTAGTAAATCGGCGGGGACAGAACTTAACTATGGCTACACCTTC. It yields the protein CASSKSAGTELNYGYTF.

The genes are TRBV6-6 and TRBJ2-7; maybe TRBD1 (6 bases). Trimming shortened V by 5 bases and J by 0 bases, and 11 bases separated the two germline ends. Germline lookup yields CDR1 MNHNY and CDR2 SVGAGI (reference sequence). This CDR3 has 14 residues. The CDR3 region is CASSGQGTSYEQYF. In DNA, the CDR3 is TGTGCCAGCAGTGGGCAGGGGACCTCCTACGAGCAGTACTTC.

The count of this clone is one. The V and J genes are TRBV5-1 and TRBJ2-1; weak D call: TRBD2 (6 bases). The CDR3 loop spans 13 amino acids. Trimming took 4 bases from V and 9 from J, leaving 14 bases between them. CDR1 is SGHRS, CDR2 YFSETQ, per germline. The CDR3 loop reads CASSGGLPPEQFF. For the CDR3, the DNA is TGCGCCAGCAGCGGGGGACTTCCCCCTGAGCAGTTCTTC.

The chain combines TRBV19 with TRBJ1-1, with D uncertain. There are 14 residues in the CDR3. V dropped 3 bases and J dropped 0 bases, with 8 bases sitting between them. Looked up from germline, CDR1 is LNHDA and CDR2 is SQIVND (reference sequence). CDR3 nucleotide sequence: TGTGCCAGTAGTATCCAAGGAGTGAACACTGAAGCTTTCTTT. Its protein is CASSIQGVNTEAFF.

The genes are TRBV3-1 (or the pseudogene TRBV3-2) and TRBJ2-7; 9 positions match TRBD1. Germline V gives CDR1 LGHDT, CDR2 YNNKEL (reference sequence). V was clipped by 1 base and J by 6 bases; unmatched bases: 4. The CDR3 runs 14 residues. CDR3 region: CASSQGQGVAEQYF. The CDR3 nucleotides read TGTGCCAGCAGCCAAGGACAGGGGGTCGCCGAGCAGTACTTC.